This T cell receptor beta chain was identified in a study of T cells in Graves' hyperthyroidism and ophthalmopathy (dated 2019 in TCRdb). Study-level background: Peripheral blood was sampled at the time of initial diagnosis, prior to any treatment. To identify TCR V-J signatures that set the groups apart, the researchers used a discovery cohort of approximately 98 patients, made up of 43 with Graves' ophthalmopathy and 55 to 65 with stable Graves' hyperthyroidism. Prospective prediction of ophthalmopathy was tested in an independent validation cohort of about 19 hyperthyroidism patients and 15 to 17 patients who later progressed to ophthalmopathy. The approximately 100 discovery patients were randomly split 7:3 into training and test sets. The study also compared thyroid tissue and blood T-cell repertoires from over 5 Graves' hyperthyroidism patients. Following sampling, methimazole starting at 30 mg daily was given to hyperthyroidism patients, and high-dose intravenous methylprednisolone was given to ophthalmopathy patients. The paper describes TCR Vbeta CDR3 sequencing of 135 peripheral blood samples, made up of under 50 ophthalmopathy patients, roughly 75 hyperthyroidism patients and roughly 17 progressor patients. Here is what the overall study found, with its caveats: No statistical method was used to set the sample size in advance, and investigators knew the group allocation. A 13 V-J signature model separated ophthalmopathy from stable hyperthyroidism, with about 88% sensitivity and about 81% specificity in cross-validation and 80%/75% in testing. During validation, the model predicted progression to ophthalmopathy a median of approximately 6 months ahead of onset, with roughly 65% sensitivity and more than 72% specificity. Blood samples also contained most of the expanded thyroid clonotypes (frequency above 0.001), which suggests that blood repertoires may reflect thyroid immune responses.

The TCR beta CDR3 regions were amplified from the RNA transcripts. The first round of RT-PCR for the TCR CDR3 was performed with the HTBI primer set and the Qiagen OneStep RT-PCR kit. The libraries were constructed in a second round of multiplex PCR and then size-selected and purified. Paired-end sequencing of the libraries was performed with 100 bp reads on an Illumina HiSeq2000. Per the authors' processing: Raw data were processed with SOAPnuke, discarding reads with adapters, uncalled bases, mean Phred below 15, or no exact constant-primer or identifier match. COPE v1.2.5 was used to merge high-quality paired reads, and clonotypes were defined as unique nucleotide sequences. Clonotypes were aligned to IMGT TRBV, TRBD and TRBJ reference segments using MiTCR v1.1. Analysis was restricted to V-J combinations with a frequency above 0.0001, which covered 99.2% of repertoires. The TCS score was defined as the ratio of F50 (clonal expansion) to E x V (chaos), calculated using BLOSUM62-based TCRdist between CDR3 peptides within each V-J. Welch's t-statistics and random forest reduced around 550 V-J features to 10 to 15, which were used in a naive Bayes classifier (R e1071). TCRdb passed the public sequencing reads through fastp at Q25 and MiXCR, retaining productive beta sequences. Every entry covers one CDR3 protein and lists the most common genes and DNA from its rows. The V and J calls follow TCRdb's processing rather than the paper's. The sample has around 400,000 distinct CDR3 sequences on record, approximately 13% of them singletons. The ten largest make up around 9.2% of the sample.

In this sample, this clonotype turned up many times. This receptor's antigen is unknown. Per-nucleotide qualities are absent, and no much larger clonotype sits a single base away. Stable Graves' hyperthyroidism was defined as the absence of progression to ophthalmopathy over 18 months of follow-up. Hyperthyroidism patients were aged 18 to 65 years and newly diagnosed, with disease duration of less than 2 months. Patients with uncontrolled infections, other autoimmune diseases, pregnancy or lactation were excluded. Diagnoses were established on the basis of clinical symptoms, serum thyroxine and TRAb, thyroid ultrasound, and orbital computed tomography. PBMCs were isolated from 7.5 to 10 ml of fresh peripheral blood by Ficoll-Paque density gradient centrifugation. Total RNA was extracted with Trizol reagent, and quality was checked on an Agilent 2100 Bioanalyzer. The CDR3 covers 18 residues, taking in both the cysteine and the phenylalanine. Only CDR3 DNA is held: 54 bases, read in frame from base 1. As encoded in the germline V gene, CDR1 is SGHTA while CDR2 is FQGTGA. Compared with germline, V lacks 4 bases and J lacks 4 bases; bases without a gene match: 15.

The chain is made from TRBV7-3 and TRBJ2-1; 8 bases in the middle match TRBD2. The sample taken for sequencing was blood. The receptor was isolated from a woman in her late teens or twenties with Graves' hyperthyroidism. The CDR3 region reads CASSSVSTGLGTYNEQFF. The DNA is as follows: TGTGCCAGCAGCTCAGTGAGCACGGGACTAGGCACATACAATGAGCAGTTCTTC.